A selection of T cell receptor beta chains follows, all from one sample in a study of cytomegalovirus exposure and HLA in healthy donors. Using immunoSEQ multiplex PCR, the repertoire was profiled, and TCRdb retains in-frame clones only, with some absent. This sample's table reports under 65,000 clones. Sequenced: PBMCs. The receptors were sampled from a young woman in good health and CMV-seropositive. The CDR3 runs from the conserved cysteine through the conserved F or W.

>TRBV7-8
CASSLYFGGAILSEFF
>TRBV2
CASRETGADTQYF
>TRBV19
CASSLRAQAQHF
>TRBV27
CASSFSGGASYEQYF
>TRBV28
CASSSLQVFNQPQHF
>TRBV4-2
CASSQTTAAGSYEQYF
>TRBV5-6
CASREGTGPTIYF
>TRBV7-7
CASSPATTGQNNEQFF
>TRBV10-2
CASRGQGQGYEQYF
>TRBV6-1
CASSELAGGRTDTQYF
>TRBV30
CAWSELRGNSPLHF
>TRBV6-5
CASSAGYNEQFF
>TRBV19
CASSTTSGRPHEQYF
>TRBV6-1
CATRDSGSGNTIYF
>TRBV2
CASSGMNTGELFF
>TRBV29-1
CSVEVQGSPGELFF
>TRBV10-3
CAISESGGGGTEAFF
>TRBV2
CASSVETPNTGELFF
>TRBV28
CASSSGEVQFF
>TRBV27
CASSLRIGRTEAFF
>TRBV27
CASSLSRWTGGGVYEKLFF
>TRBV6-5
CASSSLVASYNSPLHF
>TRBV19
CASSSLGPETEAFF
>TRBV7-2
CASSLQTGSNQPQHF
>TRBV7-8
CASSLFSDQPQHF